This TCR beta chain is drawn from a study of OX40 agonist ivuxolimab in advanced cancers. The V and J ends lost 3 bases and 0 bases, in that order; junction bases with no gene match: 11. This CDR3 spans 17 amino acids. Germline CDR1 is SGHRS and CDR2 is YFSETQ. TCRdb's copy holds only in-frame clones and misses some; the assay was immunoSEQ multiplex PCR. The table has about 81,000 clones, approximately 94% seen once. This chain uses TRBV5-1 with TRBJ1-2; 7 nucleotides align to TRBD1. This clonotype was sampled from an adult with an advanced solid tumor such as melanoma, head and neck, liver or kidney cancer. The sequencing here drew on CD4+ or CD8+ T cells sorted from blood, taken in a trial of the OX40 agonist ivuxolimab. The CDR3 DNA is TGCGCCAGCAGCTCGACACCGGGGACAGTTCCTAACTATGGCTACACCTTC. Protein product: CASSSTPGTVPNYGYTF.